The 26 T cell receptor beta chains listed next were all sequenced from one sample in a study of identical twins' blood T cells. TCRdb reprocessed the 5' RACE reads with MiXCR, giving one entry per CDR3 protein. This table has about 370,000 distinct CDR3 sequences, 28% appearing once. What was sequenced was PBMCs. These receptors all come from a woman aged 18-55 years in good health.

This clonotype occurred a few times. This chain joins TRBV6-5 and TRBJ2-1; D unclear. CDR1 is MNHEY and CDR2 is SVGAGI in the germline V gene. With 6 bases removed from V and 6 bases from J, the gap between germline ends came to 15 bases. The CDR3 runs to 14 residues. CDR3 amino acids: CASRNPSGSNEQFF. CDR3 coding DNA: TGTGCCAGCAGAAACCCCTCCGGGTCCAATGAGCAGTTCTTC.

The chain carries TRBV5-1 and TRBJ2-3; no clear D. V lost 0 bases, J lost 2 bases, and 7 bases lay in between. CDR1 is SGHRS and CDR2 is YFSETQ in the germline V gene. The CDR3 runs to 14 residues. CDR3 amino acids: CASSLGENTDTQYF. CDR3 nucleotides: TGCGCCAGCAGCTTGGGGGAAAACACAGATACGCAGTATTTT. Looking up the rest from reference TRBV5-1 and TRBJ2-3 gives the full variable domain: KAGVTQTPRYLIKTRGQQVTLSCSPISGHRSVSWYQQTPGQGLQFLFEYFSETQRNKGNFPGRFSGRQFSNSRSEMNVSTLELGDSALYLCASSLGENTDTQYFGPGTRLTVL.

In this sample, this clonotype turned up a few times. This chain uses TRBV9 with TRBJ2-7; tentative D call: TRBD2 (5 bases). The V gene lost 0 bases and the J gene lost 1 base, with 23 bases spanning the gap. The CDR3 is made up of 19 amino acids. From germline, CDR1 is SGDLS and CDR2 YYNGEE. The chain's CDR3 is CASSVDSLDPGGESYEQYF. DNA of the CDR3: TGTGCCAGCAGCGTAGATAGCCTAGATCCTGGAGGTGAATCCTACGAGCAGTACTTC.

Many counts were recorded for this clonotype. The rearrangement joins TRBV12-3 or TRBV12-4 to TRBJ1-5; D is unresolved. V gave up 3 bases and J gave up 2 bases, with 5 bases separating them. This CDR3 comprises 13 residues. CDR3 nucleotide sequence: TGTGCCAGCAGTTTCGGACGCAATCAGCCCCAGCATTTT. Protein: CASSFGRNQPQHF.

This clonotype was recorded at least ten times. V gene TRBV10-2 combines with J gene TRBJ2-3, with D uncertain. Per germline, CDR1 WSHSY and CDR2 SAAADI. Deletions cut 4 bases from V and 1 base from J, with 9 bases between. This CDR3 region has 14 residues. The CDR3 protein is CASSVLGGTDTQYF. The CDR3 DNA sequence: TGCGCCAGCAGTGTGCTAGGAGGCACAGATACGCAGTATTTT.

The chain uses TRBV11-2 and TRBJ1-3, with D possibly matching TRBD1 (6 bases). CDR1 and CDR2 from the germline V gene are SGHAT and FQNNGV. V lost 11 bases and J lost 1, with 15 bases in between. This CDR3 has 14 amino acids. CDR3 protein: CACREDSSGNTIYF. The CDR3 DNA sequence: TGTGCCTGCCGGGAGGACAGTTCTGGAAACACCATATATTTT.

A note on this clonotype: This could be a read error, since a much larger clone is one nucleotide away. This chain joins TRBV12-3 or TRBV12-4 and TRBJ1-2; D remains unclear. CDR3 length: 13 residues. DNA for the CDR3: TGTGCCATCAGTTTTATATCAGGTTATGGCTACACCTTC. Residues: CAISFISGYGYTF.

V and J are TRBV30 and TRBJ2-1; D perhaps matches TRBD2 (5 bases). The CDR3 is 16 amino acids. The V end lost 1 base, the J end lost 0 bases, and 13 bases lay between the germline ends. The germline gives CDR1 GTSNPN, CDR2 SVGIG (reference sequence). The CDR3 coding sequence is TGTGCCTGGAGTGCTTCGGGAACGAGCTCCTACAATGAGCAGTTCTTC. Its translation: CAWSASGTSSYNEQFF.

The chain uses TRBV29-1 and TRBJ1-1, with a weak D call TRBD1 (5 bases). Germline CDR1 and CDR2: SQVTM and ANQGSEA. V was cut by 2 bases and J by 7 bases, with 17 bases left in between. The CDR3 runs to 14 residues. CDR3 nucleotides: TGCAGCGTTGAATTGCTTTTGGACACCGTTGAAGCTTTCTTT. This codes for CSVELLLDTVEAFF.

This clonotype was picked up a small number of times. CDR3 nucleotide sequence: TGCAGCGTCGCTGGGACTAGCGAGCCCCAAGAGACCCAGTACTTC. Protein sequence: CSVAGTSEPQETQYF. This chain connects TRBV29-1 to TRBJ2-5, with TRBD2 matching over 10 bases. There are 15 residues in the CDR3. J was trimmed by 1 base and V by 6 bases; bases with no gene match: 8. Germline loops: CDR1 SQVTM, CDR2 ANQGSEA. Complete variable domain (other parts from reference TRBV29-1 and TRBJ2-5): SAVISQKPSRDICQRGTSLTIQCQVDSQVTMMFWYRQQPGQSLTLIATANQGSEATYESGFVIDKFPISRPNLTFSTLTVSNMSPEDSSIYLCSVAGTSEPQETQYFGPGTRLLVL.

This sequence joins TRBV20-1 and TRBJ2-2; 7 nucleotides align to TRBD1. CDR3 size: 16 residues. Germline V gene lookup returns CDR1 DFQATT and CDR2 SNEGSKA (reference sequence). Trimming removed 3 bases from V and 6 bases from J; junction bases left unmatched: 13. CDR3 residues: CSASTMSGGASGELFF. The DNA of the CDR3 is TGCAGTGCTAGTACTATGTCAGGGGGAGCCTCCGGGGAGCTGTTTTTT.

The V call is TRBV29-1, the J call TRBJ2-7, with D unresolved. This CDR3 is built from 13 residues. Between the trimmed V and J ends, which lost 4 bases and 1 base, there was a span of 11 bases. Germline-derived CDR1 and CDR2 are SQVTM and ANQGSEA. CDR3 amino acids: CSVVPNESYEQYF. The CDR3 nucleotides are TGCAGCGTTGTACCCAACGAATCCTACGAGCAGTACTTC.

A few counts support this clonotype. The rearrangement uses TRBV12-3 or TRBV12-4 and TRBJ2-1, with 15 bases identical to TRBD2. The CDR3 sequence is 20 residues long. J gave up 7 bases and V 7 bases, and 20 bases lay outside the gene matches. The CDR3 protein is CASTAGTSGRKWDITNEQFF. In DNA form, the CDR3 reads TGTGCCAGCACCGCGGGGACTAGCGGGAGGAAATGGGATATTACAAATGAGCAGTTCTTC.

This clonotype was detected only once. V gene TRBV5-1 combines with J gene TRBJ2-2, with 9 bases aligning to TRBD2. After removal of 4 bases from V and 2 bases from J, the junction contained 6 bases not matched to a gene. The germline CDR1 and CDR2 sequences are SGHRS and YFSETQ. This CDR3 contains 16 residues. The DNA for the CDR3 is TGCGCCAGCAGCCCGGGACTAGCCCTAAACACCGGGGAGCTGTTTTTT. This codes for CASSPGLALNTGELFF.

This clonotype was detected many times. The V and J genes are TRBV7-9 and TRBJ1-4; 8 bases match TRBD1. Trimming took 6 bases from V and 8 from J; bases not matched to a gene: 11. CDR3 length equals 15 residues. Per the germline V gene, CDR1 is SEHNR and CDR2 is FQNEAQ (reference sequence). CDR3 sequence (DNA): TGTGCCAGCAGTCTTGACAGGGGCGGTAGGGAAAAACTGTTTTTT. Translated: CASSLDRGGREKLFF.

V gene TRBV6-1 combines with J gene TRBJ2-3; D remains ambiguous. The ends were cut back, 4 bases at V and 5 bases at J, with 10 bases in the middle. The CDR3 length is 13 residues. Germline V gene sequence: CDR1 MNHNS, CDR2 SASEGT. CDR3 amino acids: CASSVQLGDTQYF. CDR3 coding DNA: TGTGCCAGCAGTGTCCAGTTAGGAGATACGCAGTATTTT.

This clonotype was recorded many times. The chain uses TRBV29-1 and TRBJ1-1, with 7 positions matching TRBD1. This CDR3 comprises 11 residues. Trimming at V came to 4 bases and at J to 7 bases, leaving 3 bases not matched to a gene. Germline loops: CDR1 SQVTM, CDR2 ANQGSEA. The CDR3 is CSVGDRVEAFF. The CDR3 DNA sequence: TGCAGCGTTGGAGACAGGGTTGAAGCTTTCTTT.

The J gene is TRBJ2-1, the V gene TRBV5-1; D is uncertain. Per the germline V gene, CDR1 is SGHRS and CDR2 is YFSETQ. This CDR3 comprises 16 residues. The V gene lost 3 bases and the J gene lost 8 bases, with 21 bases spanning the gap. This CDR3 reads CASSSQQTLLSDEQFF. The CDR3, as DNA: TGCGCCAGCAGCTCTCAGCAGACACTACTTTCGGATGAGCAGTTCTTC.

This clonotype was picked up a small number of times. This chain uses TRBV5-1 with TRBJ1-2; D remains unclear. The germline V gene has CDR1 SGHRS and CDR2 YFSETQ. Trimming cost V 4 bases and J 3 bases, with 10 bases left between them. The CDR3 totals 13 residues. This CDR3 reads CASSSRRDYGYTF. In nucleotides, the CDR3 is TGCGCCAGCAGCAGCCGCAGAGACTATGGCTACACCTTC.

In its sample, this clonotype was seen a few times. This chain joins TRBV11-2 and TRBJ1-5; TRBD1 aligns across 10 bases. The CDR3 sequence is 19 residues long. CDR1 is SGHAT, CDR2 FQNNGV, per germline. J lost 1 base, V lost 2 bases, and 11 bases had no gene match. The CDR3 nucleotides read TGTGCCAGCAGCTTAAGTCTTCGGGACAGGGGACAGAGCAATCAGCCCCAGCATTTT. Amino acids: CASSLSLRDRGQSNQPQHF.

This clonotype showed up just a few times. J is TRBJ1-5 and V is TRBV20-1; 7 bases agree with TRBD1. This CDR3 is 16 amino acids long. Germline V gene data show CDR1 as DFQATT and CDR2 as SNEGSKA (reference sequence). V lost 5 bases to trimming and J lost 2 bases; unmatched junction nucleotides: 12. This chain's CDR3 is CSALQNRGVGNQPQHF. The DNA of the CDR3 is TGCAGTGCTTTACAAAACAGGGGTGTTGGCAATCAGCCCCAGCATTTT.

This clonotype was picked up one time. The chain recombines TRBV6-6 with TRBJ2-1; D remains ambiguous. Germline V CDR1 and CDR2: MNHNY, SVGAGI (reference sequence). The CDR3 is 15 amino acids. Trimming removed 2 bases from V and 0 bases from J, with 8 bases in between. CDR3: CASSYQLSSYNEQFF. The DNA for the CDR3 is TGTGCCAGCAGTTACCAGTTGAGCTCCTACAATGAGCAGTTCTTC.

The V call is TRBV14, the J call TRBJ1-2; D perhaps matches TRBD1 (5 bases). Between the trimmed V and J ends, which lost 1 base and 8 bases, there was a span of 14 bases. There are 14 residues in the CDR3. Germline V gene data show CDR1 as SGHDN and CDR2 as FVKESK. The CDR3 loop is CASSQGFPGFGYTF. CDR3 DNA: TGTGCCAGCAGCCAAGGGTTTCCAGGGTTCGGCTACACCTTC.

About this clonotype: One junction end does not reproduce the germline sequence, and a read error may be involved. The chain recombines TRBV19 with TRBJ1-6, with 7 bases lining up with TRBD1. Germline values: CDR1 LNHDA, CDR2 SQIVND (reference sequence). The CDR3 runs to 17 residues. The CDR3 sequence is CTSSPRRQSRGHSPLHF. CDR3 nucleotides: TGTACCAGTAGTCCCCGGCGGCAAAGTAGGGGGCATTCACCCCTCCACTTT.

The table lists this clonotype with a few counts. The chain employs TRBV19 and TRBJ1-5; D is uncertain. The germline V gene has CDR1 LNHDA and CDR2 SQIVND (reference sequence). Trimming shortened V by 3 bases and J by 3 bases, and 6 bases separated the two germline ends. The CDR3 has 13 residues. In DNA, the CDR3 is TGTGCCAGTAGTATGGTCTTCAATCAGCCCCAGCATTTT. This translates into CASSMVFNQPQHF.

The V call is TRBV11-2, the J call TRBJ2-7; D uncertain. The CDR3 is 13 amino acids. Between the trimmed V and J ends, which lost 7 bases and 2 bases, there was a span of 12 bases. Per germline, CDR1 SGHAT and CDR2 FQNNGV. This CDR3 is CASTPHVAYEQYF. CDR3 DNA sequence: TGTGCCAGCACCCCCCATGTGGCCTACGAGCAGTACTTC.